What follows are 6 T cell receptor beta chains derived from one specimen sequenced in a study of blood T cell repertoires in COVID-19. The method was immunoSEQ multiplex PCR; TCRdb's version includes in-frame clones alone and lacks a portion of them. Here the sample spans 250,000 or so clones, 70% to 85% being singletons. Sequencing was performed on peripheral blood. The receptors were gathered from a man aged 40-49 years who had recovered from COVID-19.

The V and J genes are TRBV11-2 and TRBJ2-3; TRBD1 matches 7 bases. The germline V gene has CDR1 SGHAT and CDR2 FQNNGV. V was pared by 1 base and J by 9 bases, with 4 bases of the junction left unmatched. This CDR3 spans 13 amino acids. CDR3 nucleotides: TGTGCCAGCAGCTTAGGGTTAGGGGGCACGCAGTATTTT. Protein sequence: CASSLGLGGTQYF.

The gene calls are TRBV7-9 and TRBJ2-7; no firm D call. In germline, CDR1 is SEHNR, CDR2 FQNEAQ (reference sequence). This CDR3 contains 16 residues. The germline V and J ends were trimmed by 0 bases and 3 bases, with 15 bases remaining between them. Here the CDR3 reads CASSLAISGESYEQYF. Here the CDR3 DNA reads TGTGCCAGCAGCTTAGCGATCAGTGGAGAAAGCTACGAGCAGTACTTC.

This clone was observed a single time. This rearrangement joins TRBV5-1 to TRBJ2-1, with 12 positions matching TRBD2. V shed 3 bases and J 9 bases; nucleotides not matched to a gene: 10. Germline CDR1 reads SGHRS; CDR2 reads YFSETQ. The CDR3 is 16 residues long. The DNA for the CDR3 is TGCGCCAGCAGCTGGACGACTAGCGGGAGTTACGGTGAGCAGTTCTTC. This sequence encodes CASSWTTSGSYGEQFF.

The V gene is TRBV27, the J gene TRBJ2-4; 9 bases line up with TRBD2. Germline trimming cut 3 bases from V and 5 bases from J; bases unmatched to any gene: 11. The CDR3 has 17 residues. Germline V lookup: CDR1 MNHEY, CDR2 SMNVEV (reference sequence). The CDR3 protein is CASSLRLQRGVQNIQYF. In DNA form, the CDR3 reads TGTGCCAGCAGTTTGCGGCTCCAGCGGGGGGTCCAAAACATTCAGTACTTC.

The rearrangement links TRBV25-1 to TRBJ1-3; D gene ambiguous. The CDR3 is 16 residues long. The V end lost 0 bases, the J end lost 0 bases, and 9 bases lay between the germline ends. Germline CDR1 reads MGHDK; CDR2 reads SYGVNS. The CDR3, as DNA: TGTGCCAGCAGTGAATATAGTCATCACTCTGGAAACACCATATATTTT. Translated: CASSEYSHHSGNTIYF. Full variable domain (remainder filled in from reference TRBV25-1 and TRBJ1-3): EADIYQTPRYLVIGTGKKITLECSQTMGHDKMYWYQQDPGMELHLIHYSYGVNSTEKGDLSSESTVSRIRTEHFPLTLESARPSHTSQYLCASSEYSHHSGNTIYFGEGSWLTVV.

This clone was seen only once. This sequence joins TRBV5-6 and TRBJ1-2, with unresolved D. V lost 2 bases and J lost 3, with 14 bases in between. Germline V gives CDR1 SGHDT, CDR2 YYEEEE. The CDR3 loop spans 15 amino acids. CDR3 coding DNA: TGTGCCAGCAGCTTATTGGTGGAGGAGGACTATGGCTACACCTTC. It specifies CASSLLVEEDYGYTF.